The entry that follows covers one T cell receptor (beta chain) sequence. The record originates from a study of blood T cell repertoires in COVID-19. On the study more broadly: Sample material is recorded as cDNA or gDNA derived from T cells, B-cell-depleted T cells, or PBMCs.

Original analysis: Amplification with reference gene primers provided the estimates of nucleated cell counts. This table comes from immunoSEQ multiplex PCR, and its TCRdb copy is limited to in-frame clones, with some not included. D and trimming were read from the DNA, whereas the V and J calls and clone size are those reported in that table. The sample has about 390,000 clones; around 87% are singletons. The CDR3 is made up of 14 amino acids. Germline CDR1 SNHLY, CDR2 FYNNEI. Trimming left V 8 bases short and J 2 bases short, with 12 bases between. The Seattle patients joined while their infection was active and were tracked longitudinally afterward.

V and J are TRBV2 and TRBJ2-2; tentative D call: TRBD2 (6 bases). Sequencing was done on a sample of peripheral blood. This clonotype originated in a woman between 55 and 75 years old with COVID-19, enrolled during active disease. The CDR3 here is CASRDGSNTGELFF. The DNA of the CDR3 is TGTGCCAGCCGGGACGGGAGTAACACCGGGGAGCTGTTTTTT.